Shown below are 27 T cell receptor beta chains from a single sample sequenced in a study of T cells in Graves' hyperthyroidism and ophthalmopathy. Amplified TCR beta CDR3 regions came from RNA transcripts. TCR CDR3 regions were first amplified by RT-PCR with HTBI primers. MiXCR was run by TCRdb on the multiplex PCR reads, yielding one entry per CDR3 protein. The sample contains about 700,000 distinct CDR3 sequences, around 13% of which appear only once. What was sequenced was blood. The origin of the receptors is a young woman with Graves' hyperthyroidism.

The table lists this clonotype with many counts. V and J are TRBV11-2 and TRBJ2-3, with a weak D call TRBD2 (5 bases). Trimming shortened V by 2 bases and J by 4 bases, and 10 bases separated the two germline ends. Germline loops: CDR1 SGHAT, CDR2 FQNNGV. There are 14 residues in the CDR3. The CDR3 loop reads CASSLRLAPDTQYF. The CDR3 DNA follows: TGTGCCAGCAGCTTAAGGCTAGCTCCAGATACGCAGTATTTT.

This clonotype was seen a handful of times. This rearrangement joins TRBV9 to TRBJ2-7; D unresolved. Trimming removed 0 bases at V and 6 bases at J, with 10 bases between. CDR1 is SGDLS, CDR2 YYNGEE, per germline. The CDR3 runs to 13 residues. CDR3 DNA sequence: TGTGCCAGCAGCGTAGGACAAAAGGGCGAGCAGTACTTC. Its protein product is CASSVGQKGEQYF.

CDR3 amino acids: CASSVLDGSSYEQYF. The CDR3 DNA follows: TGTGCCAGCAGTGTACTGGACGGTTCTTCCTACGAGCAGTACTTC. V gene TRBV6-1 combines with J gene TRBJ2-7; D uncertain. Trimming removed 4 bases from V and 1 base from J, with 14 bases in between. Germline V CDR1 and CDR2: MNHNS, SASEGT. The CDR3 runs 15 residues.

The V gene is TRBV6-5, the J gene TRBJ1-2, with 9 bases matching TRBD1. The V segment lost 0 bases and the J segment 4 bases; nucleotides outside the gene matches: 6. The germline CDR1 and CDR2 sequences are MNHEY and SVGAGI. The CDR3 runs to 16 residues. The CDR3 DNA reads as TGTGCCAGCAGTTACTCGCTGACGACAGGGGGCTATGGCTACACCTTC. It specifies CASSYSLTTGGYGYTF.

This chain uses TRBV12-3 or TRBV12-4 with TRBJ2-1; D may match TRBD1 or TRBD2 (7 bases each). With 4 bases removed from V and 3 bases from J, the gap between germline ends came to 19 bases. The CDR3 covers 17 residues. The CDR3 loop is CASSSEQGGGGYNEQFF. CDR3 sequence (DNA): TGTGCCAGCAGTTCAGAGCAGGGGGGGGGGGGCTACAATGAGCAGTTCTTC.

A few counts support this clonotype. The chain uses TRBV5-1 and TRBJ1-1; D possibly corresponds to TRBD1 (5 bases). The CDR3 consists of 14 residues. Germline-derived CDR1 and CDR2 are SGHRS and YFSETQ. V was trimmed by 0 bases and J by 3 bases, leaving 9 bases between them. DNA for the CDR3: TGCGCCAGCAGCTTGGGAGGGGACTACACTGAAGCTTTCTTT. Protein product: CASSLGGDYTEAFF.

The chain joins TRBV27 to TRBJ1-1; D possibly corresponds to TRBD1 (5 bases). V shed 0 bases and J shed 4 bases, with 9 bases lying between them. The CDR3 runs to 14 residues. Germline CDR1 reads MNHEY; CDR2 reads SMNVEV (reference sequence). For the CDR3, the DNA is TGTGCCAGCAGTTTATCCGAGGGGAGCACTGAAGCTTTCTTT. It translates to CASSLSEGSTEAFF.

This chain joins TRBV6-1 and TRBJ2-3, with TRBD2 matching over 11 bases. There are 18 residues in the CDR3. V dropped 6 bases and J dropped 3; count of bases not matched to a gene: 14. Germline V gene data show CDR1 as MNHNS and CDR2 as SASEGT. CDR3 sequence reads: CASRPLAGVSYPTDTQYF. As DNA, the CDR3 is TGTGCCAGCAGACCACTAGCGGGAGTGTCCTATCCAACAGATACGCAGTATTTT.

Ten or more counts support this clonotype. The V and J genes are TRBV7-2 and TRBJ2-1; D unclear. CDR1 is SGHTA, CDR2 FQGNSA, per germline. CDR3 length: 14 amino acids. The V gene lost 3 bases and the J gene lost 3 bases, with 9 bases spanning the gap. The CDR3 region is CASSFGGFYNEQFF. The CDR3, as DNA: TGTGCCAGCAGCTTTGGTGGATTCTACAATGAGCAGTTCTTC.

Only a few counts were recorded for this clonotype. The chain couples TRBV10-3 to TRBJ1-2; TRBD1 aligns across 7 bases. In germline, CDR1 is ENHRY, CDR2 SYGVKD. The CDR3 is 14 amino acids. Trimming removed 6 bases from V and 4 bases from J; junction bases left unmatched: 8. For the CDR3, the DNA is TGTGCCATCAGAGGGACAGCCAGGAGCTATGGCTACACCTTC. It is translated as CAIRGTARSYGYTF.

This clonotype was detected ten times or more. The CDR3 loop is CASSLNMAGNTGELFF. The CDR3 DNA sequence: TGTGCCAGCAGTTTAAATATGGCGGGGAACACCGGGGAGCTGTTTTTT. The rearrangement joins TRBV27 to TRBJ2-2; perhaps TRBD2 as D (5 bases). Germline assignment: CDR1 MNHEY and CDR2 SMNVEV (reference sequence). CDR3 length: 16 amino acids. Deletions cut 2 bases from V and 1 base from J, with 11 bases between.

Written as DNA, the CDR3 is TGTGCCAGCAGCCAAGAGGCGGGGATCTCCTACGAGCAGTACTTC. Translation: CASSQEAGISYEQYF. V gene TRBV4-2 combines with J gene TRBJ2-7, with D perhaps matching TRBD2 (6 bases). Trimming took off 0 bases at V and 0 bases at J, with 9 bases between the two ends. CDR3 length: 15 amino acids. Germline V gene lookup returns CDR1 LGHNA and CDR2 YNFKEQ.

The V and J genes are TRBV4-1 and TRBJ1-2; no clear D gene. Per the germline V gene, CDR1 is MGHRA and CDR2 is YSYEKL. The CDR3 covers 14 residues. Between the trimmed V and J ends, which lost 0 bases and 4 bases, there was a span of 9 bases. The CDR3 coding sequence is TGCGCCAGCAGCCAAGATGCGAGGATCTATGGCTACACCTTC. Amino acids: CASSQDARIYGYTF.

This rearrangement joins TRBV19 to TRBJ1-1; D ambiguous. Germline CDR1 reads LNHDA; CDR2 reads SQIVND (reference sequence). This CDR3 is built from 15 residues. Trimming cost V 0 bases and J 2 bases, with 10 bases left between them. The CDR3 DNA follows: TGTGCCAGTAGTATAGATCTCTGGCAAAACACTGAAGCTTTCTTT. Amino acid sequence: CASSIDLWQNTEAFF.

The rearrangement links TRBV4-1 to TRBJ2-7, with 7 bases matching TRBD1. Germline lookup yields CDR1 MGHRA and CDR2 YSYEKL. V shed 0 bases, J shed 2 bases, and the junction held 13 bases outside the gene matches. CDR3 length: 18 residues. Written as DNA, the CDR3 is TGCGCCAGCAGCCAAGAAAGAGACTTGGGGACAGACCCCTACGAGCAGTACTTC. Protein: CASSQERDLGTDPYEQYF.

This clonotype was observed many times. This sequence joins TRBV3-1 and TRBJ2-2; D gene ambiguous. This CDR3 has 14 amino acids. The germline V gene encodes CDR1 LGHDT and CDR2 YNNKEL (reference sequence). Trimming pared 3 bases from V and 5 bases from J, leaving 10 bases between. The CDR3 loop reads CASSHQRTTGELFF. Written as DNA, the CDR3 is TGTGCCAGCAGCCACCAACGTACTACCGGGGAGCTGTTTTTT.

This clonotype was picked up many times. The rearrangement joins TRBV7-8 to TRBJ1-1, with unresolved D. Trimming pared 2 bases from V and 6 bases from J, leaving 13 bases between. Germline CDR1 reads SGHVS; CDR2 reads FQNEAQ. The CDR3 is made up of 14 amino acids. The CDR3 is CASSLTLTAPEAFF. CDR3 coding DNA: TGTGCCAGCAGCTTAACGCTAACAGCGCCTGAAGCTTTCTTT.

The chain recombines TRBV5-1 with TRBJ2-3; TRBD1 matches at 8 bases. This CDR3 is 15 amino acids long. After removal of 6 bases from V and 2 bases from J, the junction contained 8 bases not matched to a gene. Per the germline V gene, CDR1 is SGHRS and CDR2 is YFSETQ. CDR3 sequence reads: CASTLDRVITDTQYF. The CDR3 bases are TGCGCCAGCACGCTGGACAGGGTAATCACAGATACGCAGTATTTT.

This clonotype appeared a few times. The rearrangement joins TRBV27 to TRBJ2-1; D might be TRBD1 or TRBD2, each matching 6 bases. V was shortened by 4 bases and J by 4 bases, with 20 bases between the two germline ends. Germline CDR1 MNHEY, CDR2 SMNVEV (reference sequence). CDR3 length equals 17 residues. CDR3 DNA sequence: TGTGCCAGCAGTTGGCTGCTGAGGGGGGAGAGGTACAATGAGCAGTTCTTC. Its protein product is CASSWLLRGERYNEQFF.

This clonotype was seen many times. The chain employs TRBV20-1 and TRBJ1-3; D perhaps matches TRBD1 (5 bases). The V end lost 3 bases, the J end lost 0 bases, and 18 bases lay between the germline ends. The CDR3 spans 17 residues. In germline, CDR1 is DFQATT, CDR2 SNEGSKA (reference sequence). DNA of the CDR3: TGCAGTGCTAGTAGGGGCGGAAACACTTACTCTGGAAACACCATATATTTT. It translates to CSASRGGNTYSGNTIYF.

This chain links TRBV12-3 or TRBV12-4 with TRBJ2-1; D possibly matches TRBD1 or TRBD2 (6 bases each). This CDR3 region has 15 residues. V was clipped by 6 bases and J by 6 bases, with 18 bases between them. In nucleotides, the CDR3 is TGTGCCAGCAGGAGACAGGCAACCGGGGGCAATGAGCAGTTCTTC. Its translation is CASRRQATGGNEQFF.

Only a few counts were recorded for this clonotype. The CDR3 nucleotides are TGTGCCAGTGTCCCAGGGACTAGCGGGAGGGGCGGGTACAATGAGCAGTTCTTC. Amino acid sequence: CASVPGTSGRGGYNEQFF. The rearrangement joins TRBV19 to TRBJ2-1; 16 bases are shared with TRBD2. V trimming: 8 bases; J trimming: 4 bases; junction bases outside the gene matches: 11. Germline V gives CDR1 LNHDA, CDR2 SQIVND (reference sequence). The CDR3 contains 18 residues.

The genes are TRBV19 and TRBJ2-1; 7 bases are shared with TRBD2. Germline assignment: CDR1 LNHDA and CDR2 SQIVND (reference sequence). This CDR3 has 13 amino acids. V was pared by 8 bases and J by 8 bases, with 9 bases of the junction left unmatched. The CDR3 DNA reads TGTGCCAGTTGGGGTAGCGGGCGGGATGAGCAGTTCTTC. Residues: CASWGSGRDEQFF.

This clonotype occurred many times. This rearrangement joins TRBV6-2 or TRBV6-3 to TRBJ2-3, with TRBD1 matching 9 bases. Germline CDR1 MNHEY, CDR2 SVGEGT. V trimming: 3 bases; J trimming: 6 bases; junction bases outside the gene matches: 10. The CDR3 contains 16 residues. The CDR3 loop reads CASSYWTGASRDTQYF. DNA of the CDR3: TGTGCCAGCAGTTATTGGACAGGGGCCTCCCGGGATACGCAGTATTTT.

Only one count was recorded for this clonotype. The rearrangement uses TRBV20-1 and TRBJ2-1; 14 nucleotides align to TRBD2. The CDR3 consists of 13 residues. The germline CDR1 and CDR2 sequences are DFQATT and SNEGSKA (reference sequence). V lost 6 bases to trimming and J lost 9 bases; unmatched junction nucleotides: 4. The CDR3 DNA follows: TGCAGTGCCAGTGGGACTAGCGGGAGTGAGCAGTTCTTC. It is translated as CSASGTSGSEQFF.

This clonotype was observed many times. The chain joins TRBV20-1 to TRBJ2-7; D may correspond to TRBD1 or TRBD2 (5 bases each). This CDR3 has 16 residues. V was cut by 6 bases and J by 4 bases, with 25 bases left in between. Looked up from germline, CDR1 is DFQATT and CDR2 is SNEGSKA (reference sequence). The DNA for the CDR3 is TGCAGTGCCAGTACATTATCCGGGGCCGAAAAATACGAGCAGTACTTC. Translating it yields CSASTLSGAEKYEQYF.

The CDR3 DNA reads TGTGCCTGGGGTCCACGAGACGGCCCATACGAGCAGTACTTC. As protein: CAWGPRDGPYEQYF. The chain carries TRBV30 and TRBJ2-7, with D unresolved. V lost 5 bases and J 4 bases, leaving 18 bases between the germline ends. This CDR3 comprises 14 residues. CDR1 and CDR2 from the germline V gene are GTSNPN and SVGIG (reference sequence).